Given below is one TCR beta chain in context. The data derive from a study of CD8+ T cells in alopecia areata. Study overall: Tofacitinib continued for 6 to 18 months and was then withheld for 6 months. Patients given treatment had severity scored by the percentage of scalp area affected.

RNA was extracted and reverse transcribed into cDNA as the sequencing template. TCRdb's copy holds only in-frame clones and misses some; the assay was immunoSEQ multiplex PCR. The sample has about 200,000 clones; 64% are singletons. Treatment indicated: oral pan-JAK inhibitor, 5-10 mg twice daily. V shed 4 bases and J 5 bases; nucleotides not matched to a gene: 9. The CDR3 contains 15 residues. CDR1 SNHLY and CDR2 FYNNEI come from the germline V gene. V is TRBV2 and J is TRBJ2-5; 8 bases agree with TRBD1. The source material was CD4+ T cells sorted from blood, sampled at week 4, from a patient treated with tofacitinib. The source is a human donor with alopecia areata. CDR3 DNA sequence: TGTGCCAGCAGTGCCGAGTCAGGGGGCTATGAGACCCAGTACTTC. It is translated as CASSAESGGYETQYF.